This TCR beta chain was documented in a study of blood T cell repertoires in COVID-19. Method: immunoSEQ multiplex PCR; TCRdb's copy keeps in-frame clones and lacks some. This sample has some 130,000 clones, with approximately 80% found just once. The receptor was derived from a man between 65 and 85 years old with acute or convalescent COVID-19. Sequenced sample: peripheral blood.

Here the CDR3 reads CASSQDLGGSNYGYTF. CDR3 bases: TGTGCCAGCAGCCAAGATCTAGGGGGTTCTAACTATGGCTACACCTTC. The gene calls are TRBV3-1 (or the pseudogene TRBV3-2) and TRBJ1-2, with D perhaps TRBD1 (6 bases). The germline V gene has CDR1 LGHDT and CDR2 YNNKEL (reference sequence). The germline V and J ends were trimmed by 0 bases and 0 bases, with 11 bases remaining between them. There are 16 residues in the CDR3.